Listed here are 5 T cell receptor beta chains from one sample, sequenced in a study of tissue T cells after allogeneic stem cell transplantation. The time point denotes: mouse harvest day 7 after allogeneic transplant. Tail vein injection delivered 10^7 T-cell-depleted bone marrow cells and 10^6 splenic CD5+ T cells. Some clones are missing from TCRdb's copy, which holds only in-frame ones; the method was immunoSEQ multiplex PCR. Of 9,000 to 9,500 clones listed, about 50% are singletons. The sample was gut tissue. Receptors were obtained from a female BALB/c mouse given C57BL/6 T cells with graft-versus-host disease after an allogeneic hematopoietic cell transplant.

As to this clone: Genes and germline are mouse. Read sequence stops 1 residue before the CDR3 end, and the germline J gene provides the missing end. The V gene is TRBV26, the J gene TRBJ1-3; D uncertain. V dropped 4 bases and J dropped 0 bases, with 4 bases sitting between them. Germline V lookup: CDR1 KGHPV, CDR2 FQNQEV (reference sequence). CDR3 length: 13 residues. The sequenced part of the CDR3 DNA is TGTGCCAGCAGTCGGGTTTCTGGAAATACGCTCTAT. It encodes CASSRVSGNTLY. The complete CDR3 reads CASSRVSGNTLYF.

As concerns this clone: Gene names refer to mouse genes. The read ends 1 residue early relative to the CDR3; the germline J gene fills the gap. The chain is built from TRBV19 and TRBJ2-5, with a tentative D call TRBD1 (5 bases). The V end was cut by 5 bases, the J end by 6 bases, with 10 bases between. The CDR3 runs 12 residues. CDR1 FNHDT and CDR2 SITEND come from the germline V gene (reference sequence). The sequenced CDR3 bases are TGTGCCAGCAGAGCAGGGAGGGACACCCAGTAC. Amino acids: CASRAGRDTQY. The whole CDR3 reads CASRAGRDTQYF.

Concerning this clone: Any gene name here is a mouse gene name. From the germline J gene comes the end of the CDR3, since the read stops 1 residue before it. The chain combines TRBV26 with TRBJ1-4; D possibly corresponds to TRBD1 (6 bases). The V end was cut by 3 bases, the J end by 2 bases, with 7 bases between. CDR1 is KGHPV and CDR2 is FQNQEV in the germline V gene (reference sequence). The CDR3 covers 14 residues. The CDR3 DNA, read in part, is TGTGCCAGCAGTCTACAGGGATCCAACGAAAGATTATTT. Encoded protein: CASSLQGSNERLF. The complete CDR3 reads CASSLQGSNERLFF.

This clone came up a few times. Germline and genes: mouse. Read coverage stops 1 residue before the CDR3 terminus; the germline J gene supplies the remainder. The rearrangement uses TRBV13-2 and TRBJ2-1; D gene uncertain. Between the trimmed V and J ends, which lost 3 bases and 7 bases, there was a span of 2 bases. The CDR3 has 10 residues. Germline values: CDR1 NNHNN, CDR2 SYGAGS (reference sequence). The part of the CDR3 DNA that was read is TGTGCCAGCGGTGGCGCTGAGCAGTTC. Translated, it gives CASGGAEQF. The complete CDR3 protein is CASGGAEQFF.

With respect to this clone: The genes are named according to mouse. Read coverage stops 1 residue before the CDR3 terminus; the germline J gene supplies the remainder. V usage is TRBV12-1 and J usage is TRBJ2-1; D not resolved. The CDR3 spans 16 residues. The V gene's germline CDR1 is SGHSN and CDR2 HYEKVE. Trimming cost V 0 bases and J 0 bases, with 11 bases left between them. The CDR3 bases that were read are TGTGCCAGCTCTCTCGGCTGGTCTTATAACTATGCTGAGCAGTTC. This translates into CASSLGWSYNYAEQF. The whole CDR3 is CASSLGWSYNYAEQFF.